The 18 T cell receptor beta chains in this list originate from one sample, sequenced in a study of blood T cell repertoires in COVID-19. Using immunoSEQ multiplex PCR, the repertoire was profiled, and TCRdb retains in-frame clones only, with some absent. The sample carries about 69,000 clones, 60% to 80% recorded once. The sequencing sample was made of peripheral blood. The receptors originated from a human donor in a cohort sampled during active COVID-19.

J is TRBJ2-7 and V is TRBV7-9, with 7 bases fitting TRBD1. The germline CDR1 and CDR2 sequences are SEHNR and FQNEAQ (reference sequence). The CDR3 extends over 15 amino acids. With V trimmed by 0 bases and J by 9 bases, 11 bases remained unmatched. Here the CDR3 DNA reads TGTGCCAGCAGCTTAGCTTGGACGGCCGGGACAGTGCAGTACTTC. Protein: CASSLAWTAGTVQYF. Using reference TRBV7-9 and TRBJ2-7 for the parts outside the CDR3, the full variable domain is DTGVSQNPRHKITKRGQNVTFRCDPISEHNRLYWYRQTLGQGPEFLTYFQNEAQLEKSRLLSDRFSAERPKGSFSTLEIQRTEQGDSAMYLCASSLAWTAGTVQYFGPGTRLTVT.

The DNA for the CDR3 is TGTGCCAGCAGCATCGGACTAGCGAAAATCACAGATACGCAGTATTTT. Its protein product is CASSIGLAKITDTQYF. The chain links TRBV28 to TRBJ2-3; TRBD2 agrees at 9 bases. Germline CDR1 and CDR2: MDHEN and SYDVKM. J gave up 2 bases and V 6 bases, and 9 bases lay outside the gene matches. This CDR3 region has 16 residues. The full variable domain, completed using reference TRBV28 and TRBJ2-3, is DVKVTQSSRYLVKRTGEKVFLECVQDMDHENMFWYRQDPGLGLRLIYFSYDVKMKEKGDIPEGYSVSREKKERFSLILESASTNQTSMYLCASSIGLAKITDTQYFGPGTRLTVL.

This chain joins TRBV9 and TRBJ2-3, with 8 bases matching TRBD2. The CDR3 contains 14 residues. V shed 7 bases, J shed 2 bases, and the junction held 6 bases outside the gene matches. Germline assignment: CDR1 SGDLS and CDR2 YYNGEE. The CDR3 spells CASGAGGFTDTQYF. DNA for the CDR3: TGTGCCAGCGGCGCGGGGGGCTTCACAGATACGCAGTATTTT.

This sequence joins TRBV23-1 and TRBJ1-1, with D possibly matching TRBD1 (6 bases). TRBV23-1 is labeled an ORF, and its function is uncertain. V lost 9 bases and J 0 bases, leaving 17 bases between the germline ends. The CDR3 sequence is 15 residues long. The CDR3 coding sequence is TGCGCCAGGCCTGATGCGAGGGGGTTGAACACTGAAGCTTTCTTT. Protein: CARPDARGLNTEAFF.

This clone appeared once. CDR3 in amino acids: CASRATGSFTDTQYF. In DNA, the CDR3 is TGTGCCAGCAGGGCCACGGGGTCTTTCACAGATACGCAGTATTTT. The chain recombines TRBV7-9 with TRBJ2-3, with a weak D call TRBD2 (5 bases). CDR1 and CDR2 (germline): SEHNR, FQNEAQ (reference sequence). The V gene lost 6 bases and the J gene lost 2 bases, with 15 bases spanning the gap. This CDR3 spans 15 amino acids.

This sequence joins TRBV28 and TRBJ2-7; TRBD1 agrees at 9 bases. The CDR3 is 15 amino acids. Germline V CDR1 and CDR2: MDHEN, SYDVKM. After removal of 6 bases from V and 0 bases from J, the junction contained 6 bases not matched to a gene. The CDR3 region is CASRPGQGSSYEQYF. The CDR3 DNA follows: TGTGCCAGCAGGCCAGGACAGGGGAGCTCCTACGAGCAGTACTTC. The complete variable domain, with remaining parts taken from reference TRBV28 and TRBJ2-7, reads DVKVTQSSRYLVKRTGEKVFLECVQDMDHENMFWYRQDPGLGLRLIYFSYDVKMKEKGDIPEGYSVSREKKERFSLILESASTNQTSMYLCASRPGQGSSYEQYFGPGTRLTVT.

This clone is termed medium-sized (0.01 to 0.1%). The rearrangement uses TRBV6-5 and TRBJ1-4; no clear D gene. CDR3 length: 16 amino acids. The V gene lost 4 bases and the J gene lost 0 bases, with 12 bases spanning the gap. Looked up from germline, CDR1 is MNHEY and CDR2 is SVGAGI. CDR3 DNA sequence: TGTGCCAGCAGTTCGACACCCGCCCCAACTAATGAAAAACTGTTTTTT. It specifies CASSSTPAPTNEKLFF.

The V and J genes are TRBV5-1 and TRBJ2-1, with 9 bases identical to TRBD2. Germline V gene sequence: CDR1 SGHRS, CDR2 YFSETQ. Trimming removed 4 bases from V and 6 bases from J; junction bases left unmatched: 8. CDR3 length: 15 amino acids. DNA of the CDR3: TGCGCCAGCAGCCTCGGGACTAGCCCATCCAATGAGCAGTTCTTC. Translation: CASSLGTSPSNEQFF.

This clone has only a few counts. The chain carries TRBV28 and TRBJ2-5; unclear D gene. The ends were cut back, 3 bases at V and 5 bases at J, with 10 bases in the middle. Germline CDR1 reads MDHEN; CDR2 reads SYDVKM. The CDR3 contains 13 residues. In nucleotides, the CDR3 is TGTGCCAGCAGTTTCGCATCCCGGGAGACCCAGTACTTC. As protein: CASSFASRETQYF.

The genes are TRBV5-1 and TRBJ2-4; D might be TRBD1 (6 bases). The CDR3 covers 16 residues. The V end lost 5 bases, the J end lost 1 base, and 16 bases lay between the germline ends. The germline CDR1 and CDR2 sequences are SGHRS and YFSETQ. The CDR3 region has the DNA TGCGCCAGCAGGCTGTCGTCACAGGGCGCCAAAAACATTCAGTACTTC. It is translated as CASRLSSQGAKNIQYF.

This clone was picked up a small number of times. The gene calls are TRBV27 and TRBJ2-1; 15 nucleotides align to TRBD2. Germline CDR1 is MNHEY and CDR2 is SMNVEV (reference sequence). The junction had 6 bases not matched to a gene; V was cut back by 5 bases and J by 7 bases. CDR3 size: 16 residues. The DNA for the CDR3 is TGTGCCAGCAGTATGAGGACTAGCGGGGGGGCTAATGAGCAGTTCTTC. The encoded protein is CASSMRTSGGANEQFF.

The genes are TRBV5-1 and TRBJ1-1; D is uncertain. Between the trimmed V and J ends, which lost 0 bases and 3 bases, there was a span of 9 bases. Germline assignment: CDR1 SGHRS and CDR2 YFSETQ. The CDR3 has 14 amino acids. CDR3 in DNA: TGCGCCAGCAGCTTGGAGCACGGGGACACTGAAGCTTTCTTT. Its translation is CASSLEHGDTEAFF.

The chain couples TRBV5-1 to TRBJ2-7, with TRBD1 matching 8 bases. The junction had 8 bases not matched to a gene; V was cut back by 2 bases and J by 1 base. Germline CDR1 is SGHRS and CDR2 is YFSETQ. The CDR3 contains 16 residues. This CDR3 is CASSFWPDRGSYEQYF. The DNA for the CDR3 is TGCGCCAGCAGCTTTTGGCCAGACAGGGGATCCTACGAGCAGTACTTC.

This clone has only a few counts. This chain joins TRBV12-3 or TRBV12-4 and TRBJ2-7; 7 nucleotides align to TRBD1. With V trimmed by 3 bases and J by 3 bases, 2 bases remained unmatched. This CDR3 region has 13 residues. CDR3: CASSLGQNYEQYF. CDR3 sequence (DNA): TGTGCCAGCAGTTTGGGACAGAACTACGAGCAGTACTTC.

DNA for the CDR3: TGTGCCAGCAGTCAGACCTACAGGGCACCCCTCCACTTT. This encodes CASSQTYRAPLHF. The V gene is TRBV27, the J gene TRBJ1-6, with D possibly matching TRBD1 (6 bases). CDR3 length: 13 residues. Trimming removed 5 bases at V and 11 bases at J, with 13 bases between. The germline V gene has CDR1 MNHEY and CDR2 SMNVEV (reference sequence).

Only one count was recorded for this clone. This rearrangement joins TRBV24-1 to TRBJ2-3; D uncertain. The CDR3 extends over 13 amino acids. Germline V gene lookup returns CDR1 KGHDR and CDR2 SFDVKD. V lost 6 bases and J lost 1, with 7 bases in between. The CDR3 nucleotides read TGTGCCACCAGTTTGAGCGGCACAGATACGCAGTATTTT. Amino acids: CATSLSGTDTQYF.

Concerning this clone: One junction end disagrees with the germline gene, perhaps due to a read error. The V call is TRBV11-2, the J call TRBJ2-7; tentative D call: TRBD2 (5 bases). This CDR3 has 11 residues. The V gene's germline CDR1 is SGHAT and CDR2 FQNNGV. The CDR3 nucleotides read TGTGCCAGCAGCTTAGATGCGGAGGCCCGATTC. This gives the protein CASSLDAEARF.

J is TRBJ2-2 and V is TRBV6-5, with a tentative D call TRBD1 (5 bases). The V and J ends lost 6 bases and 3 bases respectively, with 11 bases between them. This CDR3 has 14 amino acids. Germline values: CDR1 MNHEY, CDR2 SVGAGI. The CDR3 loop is CASRRLRDTGELFF. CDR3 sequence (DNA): TGTGCCAGCAGGCGACTCAGGGACACCGGGGAGCTGTTTTTT.